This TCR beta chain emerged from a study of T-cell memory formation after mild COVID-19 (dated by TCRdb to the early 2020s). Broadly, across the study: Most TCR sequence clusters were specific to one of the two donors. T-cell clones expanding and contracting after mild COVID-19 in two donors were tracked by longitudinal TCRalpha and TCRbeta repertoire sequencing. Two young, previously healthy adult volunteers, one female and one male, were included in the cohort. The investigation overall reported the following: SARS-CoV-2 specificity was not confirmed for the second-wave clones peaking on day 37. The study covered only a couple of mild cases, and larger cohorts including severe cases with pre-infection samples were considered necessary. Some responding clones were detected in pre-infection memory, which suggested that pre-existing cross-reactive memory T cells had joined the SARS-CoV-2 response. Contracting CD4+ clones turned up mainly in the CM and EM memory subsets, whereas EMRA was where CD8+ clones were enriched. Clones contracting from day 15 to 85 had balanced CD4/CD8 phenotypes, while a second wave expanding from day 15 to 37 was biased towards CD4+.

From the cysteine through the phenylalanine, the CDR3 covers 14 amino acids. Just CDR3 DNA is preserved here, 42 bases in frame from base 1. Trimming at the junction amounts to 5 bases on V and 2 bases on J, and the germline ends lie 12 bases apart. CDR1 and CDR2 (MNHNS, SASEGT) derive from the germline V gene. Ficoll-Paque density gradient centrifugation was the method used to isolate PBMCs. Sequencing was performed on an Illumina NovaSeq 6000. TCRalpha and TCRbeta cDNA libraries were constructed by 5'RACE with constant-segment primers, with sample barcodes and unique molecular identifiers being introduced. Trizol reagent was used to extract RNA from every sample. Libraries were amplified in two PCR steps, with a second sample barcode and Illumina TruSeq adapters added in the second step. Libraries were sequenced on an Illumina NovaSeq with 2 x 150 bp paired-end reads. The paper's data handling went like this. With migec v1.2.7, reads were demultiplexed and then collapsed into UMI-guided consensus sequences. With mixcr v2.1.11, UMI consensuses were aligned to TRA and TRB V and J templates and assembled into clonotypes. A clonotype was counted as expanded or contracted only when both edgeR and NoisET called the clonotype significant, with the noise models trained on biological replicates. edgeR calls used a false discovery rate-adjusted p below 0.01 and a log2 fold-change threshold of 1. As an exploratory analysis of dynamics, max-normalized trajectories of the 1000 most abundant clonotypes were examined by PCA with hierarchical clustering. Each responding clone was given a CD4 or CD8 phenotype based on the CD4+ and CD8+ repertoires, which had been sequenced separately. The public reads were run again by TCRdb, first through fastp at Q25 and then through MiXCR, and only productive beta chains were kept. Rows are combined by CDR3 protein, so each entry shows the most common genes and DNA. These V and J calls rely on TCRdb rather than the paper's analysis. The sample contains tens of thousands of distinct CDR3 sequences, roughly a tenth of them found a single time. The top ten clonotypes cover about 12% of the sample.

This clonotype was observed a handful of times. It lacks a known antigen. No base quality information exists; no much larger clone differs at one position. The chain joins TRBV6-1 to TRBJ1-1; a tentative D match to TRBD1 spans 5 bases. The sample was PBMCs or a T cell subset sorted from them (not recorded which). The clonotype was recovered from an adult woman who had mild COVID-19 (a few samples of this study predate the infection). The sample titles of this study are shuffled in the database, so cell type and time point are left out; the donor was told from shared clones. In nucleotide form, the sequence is TGTGCCAGCAGTTTTTGGGGCGCAAACACTGAAGCTTTCTTT. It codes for CASSFWGANTEAFF.